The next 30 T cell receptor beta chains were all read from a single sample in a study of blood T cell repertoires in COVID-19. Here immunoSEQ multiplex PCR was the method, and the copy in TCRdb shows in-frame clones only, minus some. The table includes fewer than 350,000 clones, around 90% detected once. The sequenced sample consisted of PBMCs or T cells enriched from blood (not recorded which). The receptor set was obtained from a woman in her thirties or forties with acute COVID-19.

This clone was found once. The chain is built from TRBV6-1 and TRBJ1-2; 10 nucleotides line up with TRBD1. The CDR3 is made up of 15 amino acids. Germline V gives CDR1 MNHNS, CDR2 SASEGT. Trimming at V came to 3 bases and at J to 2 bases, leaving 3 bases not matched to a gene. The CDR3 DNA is TGTGCCAGCAGTGACCGGGACAGGGGAAACTATGGCTACACCTTC. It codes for CASSDRDRGNYGYTF.

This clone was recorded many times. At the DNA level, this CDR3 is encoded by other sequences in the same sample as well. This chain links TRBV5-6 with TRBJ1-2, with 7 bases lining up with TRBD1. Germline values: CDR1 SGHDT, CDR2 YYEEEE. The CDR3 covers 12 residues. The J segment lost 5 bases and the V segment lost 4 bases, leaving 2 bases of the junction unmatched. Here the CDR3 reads CASSIQGYGYTF. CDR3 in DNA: TGTGCCAGCAGCATACAGGGGTATGGCTACACCTTC.

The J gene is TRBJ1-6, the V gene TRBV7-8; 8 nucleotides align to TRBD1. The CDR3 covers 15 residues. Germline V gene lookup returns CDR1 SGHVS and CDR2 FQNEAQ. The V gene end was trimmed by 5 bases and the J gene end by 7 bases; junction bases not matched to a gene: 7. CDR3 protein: CASSSSGQGNSPLHF. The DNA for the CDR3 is TGTGCCAGCAGCAGCAGTGGACAGGGAAATTCACCCCTCCACTTT.

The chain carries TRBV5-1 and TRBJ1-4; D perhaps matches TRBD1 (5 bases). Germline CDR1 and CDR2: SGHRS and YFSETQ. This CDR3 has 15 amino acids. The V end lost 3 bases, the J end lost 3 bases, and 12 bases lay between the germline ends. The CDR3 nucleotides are TGCGCCAGCAGCTCAGCCGGGACTTCTAATGAAAAACTGTTTTTT. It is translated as CASSSAGTSNEKLFF.

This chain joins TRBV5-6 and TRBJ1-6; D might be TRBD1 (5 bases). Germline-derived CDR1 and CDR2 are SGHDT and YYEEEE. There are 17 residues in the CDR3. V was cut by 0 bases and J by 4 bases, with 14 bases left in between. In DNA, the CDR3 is TGTGCCAGCAGCTTGGGGTGGACGGACAATTATAATTCACCCCTCCACTTT. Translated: CASSLGWTDNYNSPLHF.

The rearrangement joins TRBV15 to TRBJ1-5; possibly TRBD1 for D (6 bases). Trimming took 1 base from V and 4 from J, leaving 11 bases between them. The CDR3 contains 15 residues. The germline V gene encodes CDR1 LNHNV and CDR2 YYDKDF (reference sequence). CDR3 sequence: CATSRGGGGNQPQHF. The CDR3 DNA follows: TGTGCCACCAGCAGAGGGGGAGGGGGGAATCAGCCCCAGCATTTT.

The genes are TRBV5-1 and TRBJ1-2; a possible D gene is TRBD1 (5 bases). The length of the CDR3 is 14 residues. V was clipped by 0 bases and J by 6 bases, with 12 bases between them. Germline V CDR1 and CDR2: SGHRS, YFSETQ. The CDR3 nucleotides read TGCGCCAGCAGCTTGGCCGGGGGGAGTAATGGCTACACCTTC. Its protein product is CASSLAGGSNGYTF.

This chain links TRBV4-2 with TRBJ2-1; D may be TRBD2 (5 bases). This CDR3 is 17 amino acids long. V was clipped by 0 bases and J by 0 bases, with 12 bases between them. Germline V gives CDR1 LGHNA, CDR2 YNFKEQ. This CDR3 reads CASSQELVLSSYNEQFF. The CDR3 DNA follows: TGTGCCAGCAGCCAAGAACTAGTCCTGAGCTCCTACAATGAGCAGTTCTTC.

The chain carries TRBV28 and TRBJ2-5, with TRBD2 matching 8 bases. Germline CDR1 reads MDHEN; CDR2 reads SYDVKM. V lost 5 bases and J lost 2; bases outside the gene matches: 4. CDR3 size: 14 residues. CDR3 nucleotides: TGTGCCAGCAGTCCGACTAGCGTGCAAGAGACCCAGTACTTC. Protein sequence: CASSPTSVQETQYF.

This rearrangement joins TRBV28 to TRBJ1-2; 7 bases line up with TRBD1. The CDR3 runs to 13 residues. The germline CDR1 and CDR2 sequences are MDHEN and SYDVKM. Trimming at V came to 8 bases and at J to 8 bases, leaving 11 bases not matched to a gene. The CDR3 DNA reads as TGTGCCAGCTTCTCGACAGGGAGCGGGGGCTACACCTTC. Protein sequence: CASFSTGSGGYTF.

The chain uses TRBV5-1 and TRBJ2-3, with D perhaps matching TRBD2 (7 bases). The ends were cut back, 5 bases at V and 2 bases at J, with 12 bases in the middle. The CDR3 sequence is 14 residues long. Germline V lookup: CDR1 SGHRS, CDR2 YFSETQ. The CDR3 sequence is CASRGGDNTDTQYF. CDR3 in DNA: TGCGCCAGCAGAGGGGGGGACAACACAGATACGCAGTATTTT.

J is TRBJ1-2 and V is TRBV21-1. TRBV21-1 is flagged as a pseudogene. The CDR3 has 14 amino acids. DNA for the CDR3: TGTGCCACCTCCGATGGGGAGGAAAACTATGGCTACACCTTC. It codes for CATSDGEENYGYTF.

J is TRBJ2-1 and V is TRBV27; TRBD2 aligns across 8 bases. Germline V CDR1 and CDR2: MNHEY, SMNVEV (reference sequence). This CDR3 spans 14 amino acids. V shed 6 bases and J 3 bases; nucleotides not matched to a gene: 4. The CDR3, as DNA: TGTGCCAGCAGCCAAACTAGCGGCTACAATGAGCAGTTCTTC. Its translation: CASSQTSGYNEQFF.

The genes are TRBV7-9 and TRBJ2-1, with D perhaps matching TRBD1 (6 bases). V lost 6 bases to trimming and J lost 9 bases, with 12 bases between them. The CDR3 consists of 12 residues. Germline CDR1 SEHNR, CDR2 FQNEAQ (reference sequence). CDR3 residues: CASSKQGSEQFF. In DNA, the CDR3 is TGTGCCAGCAGTAAGCAGGGGTCTGAGCAGTTCTTC.

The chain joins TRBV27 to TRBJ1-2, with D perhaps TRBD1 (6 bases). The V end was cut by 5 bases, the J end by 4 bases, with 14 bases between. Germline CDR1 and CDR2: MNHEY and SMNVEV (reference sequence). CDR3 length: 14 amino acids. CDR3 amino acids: CASSTNRDRYGYTF. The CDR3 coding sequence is TGTGCCAGCAGTACCAACAGGGATCGCTATGGCTACACCTTC.

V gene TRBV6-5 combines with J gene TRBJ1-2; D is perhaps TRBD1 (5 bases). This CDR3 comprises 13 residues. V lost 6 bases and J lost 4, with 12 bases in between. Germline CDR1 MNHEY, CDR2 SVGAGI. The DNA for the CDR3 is TGTGCCAGCAGCCTCGACCAGGGCTATGGCTACACCTTC. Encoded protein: CASSLDQGYGYTF.

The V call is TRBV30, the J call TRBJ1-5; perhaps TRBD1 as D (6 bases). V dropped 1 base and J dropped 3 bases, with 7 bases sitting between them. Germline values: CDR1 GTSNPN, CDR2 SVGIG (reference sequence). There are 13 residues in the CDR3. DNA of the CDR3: TGTGCCTGGAGTGGGGACAACAATCAGCCCCAGCATTTT. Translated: CAWSGDNNQPQHF. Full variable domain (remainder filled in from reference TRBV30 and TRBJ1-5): SQTIHQWPATLVQPVGSPLSLECTVEGTSNPNLYWYRQAAGRGLQLLFYSVGIGQISSEVPQNLSASRPQDRQFILSSKKLLLSDSGFYLCAWSGDNNQPQHFGDGTRLSIL.

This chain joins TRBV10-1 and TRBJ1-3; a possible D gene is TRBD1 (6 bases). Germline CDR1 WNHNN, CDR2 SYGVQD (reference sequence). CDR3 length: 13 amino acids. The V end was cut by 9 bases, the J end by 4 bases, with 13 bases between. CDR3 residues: CARIRDTGNTIYF. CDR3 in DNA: TGCGCCAGAATCCGGGACACAGGAAACACCATATATTTT.

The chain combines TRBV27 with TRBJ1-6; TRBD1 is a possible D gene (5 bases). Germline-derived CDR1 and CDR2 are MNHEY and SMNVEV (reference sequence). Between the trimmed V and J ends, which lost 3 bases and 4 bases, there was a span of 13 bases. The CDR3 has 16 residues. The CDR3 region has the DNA TGTGCCAGCAGTTTCGGGCAGGGCCGGTATAATTCACCCCTCCACTTT. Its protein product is CASSFGQGRYNSPLHF.

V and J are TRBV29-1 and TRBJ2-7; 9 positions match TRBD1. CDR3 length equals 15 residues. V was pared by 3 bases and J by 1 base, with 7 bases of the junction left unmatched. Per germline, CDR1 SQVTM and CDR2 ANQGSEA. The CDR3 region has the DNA TGCAGCGTTGATTTTGGGGACAGGGAATCCTACGAGCAGTACTTC. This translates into CSVDFGDRESYEQYF.

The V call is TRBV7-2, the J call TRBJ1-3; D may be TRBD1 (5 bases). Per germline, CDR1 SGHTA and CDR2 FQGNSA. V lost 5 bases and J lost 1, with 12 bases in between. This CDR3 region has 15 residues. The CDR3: CASSLGAASGNTIYF. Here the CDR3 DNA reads TGTGCCAGCAGCCTAGGGGCTGCATCTGGAAACACCATATATTTT.

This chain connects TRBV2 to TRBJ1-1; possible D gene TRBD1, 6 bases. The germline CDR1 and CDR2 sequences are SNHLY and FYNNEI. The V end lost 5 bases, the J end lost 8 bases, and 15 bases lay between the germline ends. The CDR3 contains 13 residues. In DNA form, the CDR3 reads TGTGCCAGCAGTCGGGTTGTTACAGGGGAAGCTTTCTTT. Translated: CASSRVVTGEAFF.

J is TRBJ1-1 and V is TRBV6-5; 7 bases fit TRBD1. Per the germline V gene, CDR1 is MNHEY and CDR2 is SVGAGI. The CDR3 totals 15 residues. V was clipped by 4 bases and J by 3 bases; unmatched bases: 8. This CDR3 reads CASSSFTQGDTEAFF. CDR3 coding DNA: TGTGCCAGCAGTTCCTTTACTCAGGGGGACACTGAAGCTTTCTTT.

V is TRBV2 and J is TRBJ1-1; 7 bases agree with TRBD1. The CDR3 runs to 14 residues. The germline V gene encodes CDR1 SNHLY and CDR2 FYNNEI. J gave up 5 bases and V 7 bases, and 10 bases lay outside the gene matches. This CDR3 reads CASILASGGTEAFF. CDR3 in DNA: TGTGCCAGCATCCTCGCGTCAGGGGGAACTGAAGCTTTCTTT.

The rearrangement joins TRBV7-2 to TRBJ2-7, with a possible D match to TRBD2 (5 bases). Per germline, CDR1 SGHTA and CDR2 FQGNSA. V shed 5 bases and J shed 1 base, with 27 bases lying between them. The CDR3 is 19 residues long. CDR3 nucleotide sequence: TGTGCCAGCAGCATCCGGACTCTGCCCTACGGCCCCCAATCCTACGAGCAGTACTTC. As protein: CASSIRTLPYGPQSYEQYF.

CDR3 sequence reads: CASSSQDRGSYGNTIYF. The CDR3, as DNA: TGTGCCAGCAGCTCCCAAGACAGGGGATCGTATGGAAACACCATATATTTT. V is TRBV5-6 and J is TRBJ1-3; 8 bases match TRBD1. V lost 3 bases and J lost 3; bases outside the gene matches: 11. CDR1 and CDR2 from the germline V gene are SGHDT and YYEEEE. This CDR3 comprises 17 residues.

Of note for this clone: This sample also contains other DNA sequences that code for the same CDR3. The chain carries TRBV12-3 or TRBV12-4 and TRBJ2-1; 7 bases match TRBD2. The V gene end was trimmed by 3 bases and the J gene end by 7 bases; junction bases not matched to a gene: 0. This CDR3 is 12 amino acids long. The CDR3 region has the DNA TGTGCCAGCAGTTTGGGGGGGAATGAGCAGTTCTTC. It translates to CASSLGGNEQFF.

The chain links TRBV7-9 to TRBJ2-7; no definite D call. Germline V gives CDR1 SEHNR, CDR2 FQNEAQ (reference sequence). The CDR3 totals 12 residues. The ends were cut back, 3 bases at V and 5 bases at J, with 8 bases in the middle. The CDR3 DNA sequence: TGTGCCAGCAGCTTCGACCGGGACGAGCAGTACTTC. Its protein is CASSFDRDEQYF.

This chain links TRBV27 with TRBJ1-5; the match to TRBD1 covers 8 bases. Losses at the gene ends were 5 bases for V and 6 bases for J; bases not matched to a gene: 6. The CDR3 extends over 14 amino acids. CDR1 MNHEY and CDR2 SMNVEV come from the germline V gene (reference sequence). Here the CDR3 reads CASSIGQGRQPQHF. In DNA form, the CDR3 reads TGTGCCAGCAGTATAGGACAGGGCCGTCAGCCCCAGCATTTT.

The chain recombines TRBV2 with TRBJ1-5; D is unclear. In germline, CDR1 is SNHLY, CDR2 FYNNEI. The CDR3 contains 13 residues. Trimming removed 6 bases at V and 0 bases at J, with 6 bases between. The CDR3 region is CASSFYSNQPQHF. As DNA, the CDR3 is TGTGCCAGCAGCTTTTATAGCAATCAGCCCCAGCATTTT.